This TCR beta chain appears in the sequencing data of a study of T cells in localized non-small cell lung cancer. Study-wide findings and caveats: Heterogeneity remains possible because sequencing was limited to only one tumor region. Clonality of T cells reached its maximum in uninvolved adjacent lung, surpassing tumor.

Sequencing used immunoSEQ multiplex PCR; TCRdb keeps in-frame clones, though not all of them. This repertoire shows about 24,000 clones, roughly 90% found once; its top ten account for roughly 2.8%. In regard to this clone: Its target is unknown.

Trimming pared 5 bases from V and 4 bases from J, leaving 14 bases between. CDR1 SEHNR and CDR2 FQNEAQ come from the germline V gene (reference sequence). This CDR3 spans 15 amino acids. The V call is TRBV7-9, the J call TRBJ2-2; possibly TRBD2 for D (6 bases). The TCR sequence derives from a woman between 35 and 75 years old with stage I lung adenocarcinoma. This specimen consisted of peripheral blood, obtained before any cancer treatment. This CDR3 is CASSAGLGGTGELFF. CDR3 DNA: TGTGCCAGCAGCGCCGGACTCGGGGGCACCGGGGAGCTGTTTTTT.